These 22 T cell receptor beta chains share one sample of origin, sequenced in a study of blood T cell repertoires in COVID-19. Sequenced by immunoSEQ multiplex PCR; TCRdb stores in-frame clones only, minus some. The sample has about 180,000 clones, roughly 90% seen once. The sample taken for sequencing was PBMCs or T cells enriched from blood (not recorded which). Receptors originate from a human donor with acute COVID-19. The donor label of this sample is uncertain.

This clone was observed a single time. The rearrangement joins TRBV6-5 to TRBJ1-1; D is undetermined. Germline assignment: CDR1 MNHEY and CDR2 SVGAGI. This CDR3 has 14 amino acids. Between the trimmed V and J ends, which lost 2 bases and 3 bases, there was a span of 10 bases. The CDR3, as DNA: TGTGCCAGCAGTTACCTACCGGGTCACACTGAAGCTTTCTTT. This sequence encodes CASSYLPGHTEAFF.

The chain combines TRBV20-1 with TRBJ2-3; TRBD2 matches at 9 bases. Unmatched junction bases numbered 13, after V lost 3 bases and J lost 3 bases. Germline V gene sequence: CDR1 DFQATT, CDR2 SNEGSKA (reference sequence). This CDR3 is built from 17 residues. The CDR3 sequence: CSASNPSGASGTDTQYF. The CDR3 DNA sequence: TGCAGTGCTAGTAATCCTAGCGGGGCCTCGGGGACAGATACGCAGTATTTT.

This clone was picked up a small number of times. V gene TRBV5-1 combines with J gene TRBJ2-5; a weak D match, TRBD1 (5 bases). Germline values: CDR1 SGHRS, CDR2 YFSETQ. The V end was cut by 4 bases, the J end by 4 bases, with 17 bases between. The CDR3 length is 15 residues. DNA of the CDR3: TGCGCCAGCAGCAAAGGTTTAGGGGCTCGAGAGACCCAGTACTTC. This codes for CASSKGLGARETQYF.

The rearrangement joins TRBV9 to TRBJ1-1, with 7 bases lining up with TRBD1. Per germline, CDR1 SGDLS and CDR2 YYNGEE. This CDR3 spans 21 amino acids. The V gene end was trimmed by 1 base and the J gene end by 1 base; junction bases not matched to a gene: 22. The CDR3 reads CASSVSWDRSDTAFPNTEAFF. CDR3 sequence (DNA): TGTGCCAGCAGCGTAAGCTGGGACAGATCCGACACGGCATTTCCGAACACTGAAGCTTTCTTT.

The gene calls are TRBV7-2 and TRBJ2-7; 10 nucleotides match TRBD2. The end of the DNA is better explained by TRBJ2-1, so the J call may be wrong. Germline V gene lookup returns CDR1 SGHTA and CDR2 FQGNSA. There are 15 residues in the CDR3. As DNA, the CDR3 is TGTGCCAGCAGCCGGAGCGGGGGGGCTCCCAATGAGCAGTTCTTC. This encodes CASSRSGGAPNEQFF.

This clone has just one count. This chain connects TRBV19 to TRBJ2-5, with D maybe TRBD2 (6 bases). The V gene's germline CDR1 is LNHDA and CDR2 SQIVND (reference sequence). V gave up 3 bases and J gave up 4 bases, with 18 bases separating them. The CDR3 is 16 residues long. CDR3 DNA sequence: TGTGCCAGTAGTATGATGGGCGGGGCAAGGGTAGAGACCCAGTACTTC. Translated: CASSMMGGARVETQYF.

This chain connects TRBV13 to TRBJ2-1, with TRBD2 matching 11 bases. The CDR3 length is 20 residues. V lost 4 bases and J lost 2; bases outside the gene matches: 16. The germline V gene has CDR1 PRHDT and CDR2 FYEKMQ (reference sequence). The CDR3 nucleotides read TGTGCCAGCAGCTCGACGTCGAGACTAGCGGGGAAGGGGCCCTACAATGAGCAGTTCTTC. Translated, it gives CASSSTSRLAGKGPYNEQFF. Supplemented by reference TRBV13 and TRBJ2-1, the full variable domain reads AAGVIQSPRHLIKEKRETATLKCYPIPRHDTVYWYQQGPGQDPQFLISFYEKMQSDKGSIPDRFSAQQFSDYHSELNMSSLELGDSALYFCASSSTSRLAGKGPYNEQFFGPGTRLTVL.

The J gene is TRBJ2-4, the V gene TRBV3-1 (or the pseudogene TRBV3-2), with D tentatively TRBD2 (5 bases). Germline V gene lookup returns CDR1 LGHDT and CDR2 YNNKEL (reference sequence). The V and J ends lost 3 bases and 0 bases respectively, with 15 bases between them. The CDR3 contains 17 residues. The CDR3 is CASSHLGVPLAKNIQYF. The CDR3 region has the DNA TGTGCCAGCAGCCACCTCGGGGTCCCTCTAGCCAAAAACATTCAGTACTTC.

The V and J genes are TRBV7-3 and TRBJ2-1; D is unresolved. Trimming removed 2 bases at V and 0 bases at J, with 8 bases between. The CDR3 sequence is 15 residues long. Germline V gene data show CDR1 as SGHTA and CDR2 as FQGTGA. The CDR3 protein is CASSLAGLSYNEQFF. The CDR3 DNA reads TGTGCCAGCAGCTTAGCAGGTCTCTCCTACAATGAGCAGTTCTTC.

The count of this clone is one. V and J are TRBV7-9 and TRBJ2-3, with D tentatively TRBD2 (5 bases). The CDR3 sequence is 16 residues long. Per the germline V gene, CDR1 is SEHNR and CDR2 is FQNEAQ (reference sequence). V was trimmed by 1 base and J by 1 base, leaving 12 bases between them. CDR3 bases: TGTGCCAGCAGCTTAGTAACCCCGAGGGGCACAGATACGCAGTATTTT. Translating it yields CASSLVTPRGTDTQYF.

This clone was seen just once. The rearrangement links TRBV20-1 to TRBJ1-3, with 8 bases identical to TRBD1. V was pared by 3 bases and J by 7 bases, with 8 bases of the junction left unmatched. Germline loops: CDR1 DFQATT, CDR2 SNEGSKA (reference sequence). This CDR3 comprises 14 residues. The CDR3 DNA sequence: TGCAGTGCTAGTCCGCGGCAGGGGGCGAACACCATATATTTT. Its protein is CSASPRQGANTIYF.

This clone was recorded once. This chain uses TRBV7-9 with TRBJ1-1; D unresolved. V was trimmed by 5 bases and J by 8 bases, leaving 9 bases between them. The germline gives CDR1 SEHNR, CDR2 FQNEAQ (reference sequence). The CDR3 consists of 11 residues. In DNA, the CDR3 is TGTGCCAGCAGCCGGACGGGGGAAGCTTTCTTT. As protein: CASSRTGEAFF.

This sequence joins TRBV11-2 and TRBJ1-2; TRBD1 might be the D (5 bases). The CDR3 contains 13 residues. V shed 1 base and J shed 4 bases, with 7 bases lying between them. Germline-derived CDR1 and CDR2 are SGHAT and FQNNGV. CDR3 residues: CASSLATVYGYTF. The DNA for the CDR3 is TGTGCCAGCAGCTTAGCGACAGTCTATGGCTACACCTTC.

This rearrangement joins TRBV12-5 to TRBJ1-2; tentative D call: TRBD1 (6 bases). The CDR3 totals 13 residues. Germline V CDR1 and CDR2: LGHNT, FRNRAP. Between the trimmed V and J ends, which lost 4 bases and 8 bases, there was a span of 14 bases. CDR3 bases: TGTGCTAGTGGTTATCTACAGGGTATGGGCTACACCTTC. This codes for CASGYLQGMGYTF.

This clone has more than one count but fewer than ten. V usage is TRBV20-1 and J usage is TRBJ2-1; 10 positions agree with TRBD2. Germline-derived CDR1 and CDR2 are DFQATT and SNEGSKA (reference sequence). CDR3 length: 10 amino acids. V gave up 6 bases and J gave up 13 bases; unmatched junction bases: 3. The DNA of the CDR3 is TGCAGTGCGGAGCGGGGGGGCCAGTTCTTC. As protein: CSAERGGQFF.

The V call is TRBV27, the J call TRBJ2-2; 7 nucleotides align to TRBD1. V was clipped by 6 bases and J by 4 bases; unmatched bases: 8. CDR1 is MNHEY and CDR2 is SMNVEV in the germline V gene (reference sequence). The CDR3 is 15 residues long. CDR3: CASSSTSGGTGELFF. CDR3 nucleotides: TGTGCCAGCAGCTCCACGTCAGGGGGCACCGGGGAGCTGTTTTTT.

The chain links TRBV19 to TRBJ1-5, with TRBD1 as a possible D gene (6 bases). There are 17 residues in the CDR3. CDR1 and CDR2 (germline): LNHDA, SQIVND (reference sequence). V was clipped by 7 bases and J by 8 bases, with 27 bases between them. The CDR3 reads CASTYARGDKWIKPQHF. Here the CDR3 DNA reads TGTGCCAGTACCTATGCCCGAGGGGACAAGTGGATTAAGCCCCAGCATTTT.

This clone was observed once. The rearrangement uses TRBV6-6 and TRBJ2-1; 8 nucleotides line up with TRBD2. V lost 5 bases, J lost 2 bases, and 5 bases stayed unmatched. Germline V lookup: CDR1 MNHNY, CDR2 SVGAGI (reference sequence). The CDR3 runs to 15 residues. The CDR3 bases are TGTGCCAGCAGTCGGGGGGGACTTGCCTACAATGAGCAGTTCTTC. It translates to CASSRGGLAYNEQFF.

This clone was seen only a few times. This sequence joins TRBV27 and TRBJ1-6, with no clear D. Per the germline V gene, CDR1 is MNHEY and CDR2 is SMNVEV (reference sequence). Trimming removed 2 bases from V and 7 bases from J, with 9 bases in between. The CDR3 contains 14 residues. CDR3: CASSLRGTNSPLHF. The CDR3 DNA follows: TGTGCCAGCAGTTTACGGGGAACAAATTCACCCCTCCACTTT.

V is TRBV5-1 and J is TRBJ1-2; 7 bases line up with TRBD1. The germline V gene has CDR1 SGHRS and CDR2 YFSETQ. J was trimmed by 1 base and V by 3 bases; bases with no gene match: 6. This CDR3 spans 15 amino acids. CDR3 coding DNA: TGCGCCAGCAGCTATAAAGGGACAGATAACTATGGCTACACCTTC. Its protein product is CASSYKGTDNYGYTF.

The CDR3 sequence is CASNYVGQGRGEAFF. For the CDR3, the DNA is TGTGCCAGCAACTACGTTGGACAGGGCAGGGGTGAAGCTTTCTTT. This chain connects TRBV21-1 to TRBJ1-1; TRBD1, the table's D call, was not compared with the DNA. TRBV21-1 is classified as a pseudogene. The CDR3 has 15 amino acids.

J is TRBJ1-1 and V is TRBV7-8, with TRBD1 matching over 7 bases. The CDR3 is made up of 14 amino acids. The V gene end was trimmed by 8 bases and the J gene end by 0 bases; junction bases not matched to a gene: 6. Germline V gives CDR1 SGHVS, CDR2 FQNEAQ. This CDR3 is CASSQTGMNTEAFF. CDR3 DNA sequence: TGTGCCAGCTCCCAGACAGGGATGAACACTGAAGCTTTCTTT.